Below, 12 T cell receptor beta chains from the same sample are listed, as sequenced in a study of blood T cells in healthy people across ages. It was with a sample-barcoded 5' primer and a J-beta primer mix that a second PCR of roughly 7 to 12 cycles was run. TCRdb re-called the 5' RACE reads through MiXCR, storing one row per CDR3 protein. The table shows around 1,800,000 distinct CDR3 sequences, with about two fifths occurring only once. Sequencing input: blood. These receptors came from a human donor in good health.

The genes are TRBV6-4 and TRBJ2-3; maybe TRBD1 (6 bases). Germline V gene sequence: CDR1 MRHNA, CDR2 SNTAGT. Trimming shortened V by 3 bases and J by 2 bases, and 9 bases separated the two germline ends. This CDR3 spans 14 amino acids. The CDR3 bases are TGTGCCAGCAGTGAAGGGGACATCACAGATACGCAGTATTTT. It codes for CASSEGDITDTQYF.

The chain's CDR3 is CASSLFRTGGNEQFF. Written as DNA, the CDR3 is TGCGCCAGCAGCTTGTTCCGGACAGGGGGCAATGAGCAGTTCTTC. This chain uses TRBV5-1 with TRBJ2-1; 10 nucleotides align to TRBD1. The germline CDR1 and CDR2 sequences are SGHRS and YFSETQ. V trimming: 1 base; J trimming: 6 bases; junction bases outside the gene matches: 4. The CDR3 contains 15 residues.

This clonotype was detected a few times. J is TRBJ1-1 and V is TRBV29-1; D unresolved. Trimming removed 7 bases at V and 0 bases at J, with 12 bases between. From germline, CDR1 is SQVTM and CDR2 ANQGSEA. This CDR3 comprises 13 residues. The CDR3 DNA sequence: TGCAGCGCTTACACTCTGCTGAACACTGAAGCTTTCTTT. Translation gives CSAYTLLNTEAFF. Together with reference TRBV29-1 and TRBJ1-1, the CDR3 gives the full variable domain: SAVISQKPSRDICQRGTSLTIQCQVDSQVTMMFWYRQQPGQSLTLIATANQGSEATYESGFVIDKFPISRPNLTFSTLTVSNMSPEDSSIYLCSAYTLLNTEAFFGQGTRLTVV.

V usage is TRBV9 and J usage is TRBJ1-4; D call uncertain. The V and J ends lost 2 bases and 0 bases respectively, with 5 bases between them. The CDR3 runs to 14 residues. Germline CDR1 is SGDLS and CDR2 is YYNGEE. Written as DNA, the CDR3 is TGTGCCAGCAGCGTCAGCCCAACTAATGAAAAACTGTTTTTT. Protein sequence: CASSVSPTNEKLFF.

The CDR3 nucleotides are TGCAGCGTAATGGACGTCGGGAATCAGCCCCAGCATTTT. This encodes CSVMDVGNQPQHF. The chain is built from TRBV29-1 and TRBJ1-5; D gene ambiguous. The CDR3 is 13 residues long. V lost 6 bases, J lost 4 bases, and 13 bases lay in between. CDR1 is SQVTM, CDR2 ANQGSEA, per germline.

The chain couples TRBV18 to TRBJ2-2; the D is unclear. The CDR3 is made up of 15 amino acids. V was pared by 3 bases and J by 6 bases, with 14 bases between. Germline CDR1 and CDR2: KGHSH and LQKENI. The CDR3 loop is CASSPSPSHAGELFF. The CDR3 DNA reads as TGTGCCAGCTCACCTTCACCAAGCCACGCCGGGGAGCTGTTTTTT. The full variable domain, with the rest looked up from reference TRBV18 and TRBJ2-2, is NAGVMQNPRHLVRRRGQEARLRCSPMKGHSHVYWYRQLPEEGLKFMVYLQKENIIDESGMPKERFSAEFPKEGPSILRIQQVVRGDSAAYFCASSPSPSHAGELFFGEGSRLTVL.

V is TRBV5-1 and J is TRBJ1-2, with 7 nucleotides matching TRBD1. Germline lookup yields CDR1 SGHRS and CDR2 YFSETQ. The CDR3 totals 15 residues. V was pared by 4 bases and J by 4 bases, with 10 bases of the junction left unmatched. This chain's CDR3 is CASSLGTAEPYGYTF. The CDR3 DNA reads as TGCGCCAGCAGCCTTGGGACAGCTGAGCCCTATGGCTACACCTTC.

V usage is TRBV4-2 and J usage is TRBJ1-2; weak D call: TRBD1 (6 bases). Germline V gives CDR1 LGHNA, CDR2 YNFKEQ. This CDR3 contains 14 residues. The V and J ends lost 1 base and 3 bases respectively, with 9 bases between them. CDR3 sequence reads: CASSQAGVHYGYTF. DNA of the CDR3: TGTGCCAGCAGCCAAGCAGGGGTTCACTATGGCTACACCTTC.

This chain joins TRBV7-9 and TRBJ2-7; D remains unclear. V lost 4 bases, J lost 6 bases, and 16 bases lay in between. The CDR3 sequence is 14 residues long. Germline V gene data show CDR1 as SEHNR and CDR2 as FQNEAQ (reference sequence). CDR3 region: CASSSTDNRVEQYF. CDR3 sequence (DNA): TGTGCCAGCAGCTCGACCGACAACCGGGTCGAGCAGTACTTC.

V and J are TRBV4-3 and TRBJ1-3; D gene unclear. Germline V gene sequence: CDR1 LGHNA, CDR2 YSLEER. The V end lost 0 bases, the J end lost 0 bases, and 9 bases lay between the germline ends. The CDR3 is 16 residues long. The CDR3: CASSQDLGFSGNTIYF. CDR3 in DNA: TGCGCCAGCAGCCAAGATCTCGGTTTCTCTGGAAACACCATATATTTT.

This clonotype was counted a few times. The chain links TRBV4-3 to TRBJ1-4, with 8 nucleotides matching TRBD1. CDR1 is LGHNA and CDR2 is YSLEER in the germline V gene. After removal of 6 bases from V and 3 bases from J, the junction contained 3 bases not matched to a gene. The CDR3 runs to 14 residues. CDR3 sequence reads: CASSQGASNEKLFF. CDR3 nucleotides: TGCGCCAGCAGTCAGGGGGCTTCTAATGAAAAACTGTTTTTT.

The chain joins TRBV20-1 to TRBJ1-2, with TRBD1 identical over 7 bases. The junction had 10 bases not matched to a gene; V was cut back by 5 bases and J by 7 bases. The CDR3 sequence is 13 residues long. Per germline, CDR1 DFQATT and CDR2 SNEGSKA (reference sequence). CDR3 loop: CSAEDRPGVGYTF. As DNA, the CDR3 is TGCAGTGCTGAGGACAGGCCAGGCGTTGGCTACACCTTC.